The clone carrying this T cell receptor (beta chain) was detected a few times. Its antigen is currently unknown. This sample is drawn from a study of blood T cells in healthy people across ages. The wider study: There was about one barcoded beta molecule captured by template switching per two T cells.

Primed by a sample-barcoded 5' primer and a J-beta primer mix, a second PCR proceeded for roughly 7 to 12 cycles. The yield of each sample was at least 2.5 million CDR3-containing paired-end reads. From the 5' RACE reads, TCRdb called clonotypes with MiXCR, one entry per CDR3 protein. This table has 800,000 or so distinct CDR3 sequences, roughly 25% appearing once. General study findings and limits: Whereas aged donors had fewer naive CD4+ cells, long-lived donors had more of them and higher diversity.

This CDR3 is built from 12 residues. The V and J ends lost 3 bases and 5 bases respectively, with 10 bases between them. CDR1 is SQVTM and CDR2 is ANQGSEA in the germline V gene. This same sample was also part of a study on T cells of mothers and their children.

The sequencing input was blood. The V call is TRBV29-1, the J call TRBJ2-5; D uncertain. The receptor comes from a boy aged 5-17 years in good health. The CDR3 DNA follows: TGCAGCGTTGACGTGGGGTTTGAGACCCAGTACTTC. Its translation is CSVDVGFETQYF.